The 8 T cell receptor beta chains reported below all come from one sample, sequenced in a study of breast tumors, draining lymph nodes, adjacent tissues. The lymph nodes were axillary draining lymph nodes from breast cancer patients. TCRdb used MiXCR to reprocess the multiplex PCR reads, holding one entry per CDR3 protein. The data show some 150,000 distinct CDR3 sequences, around 22% seen once. The sequenced sample was axillary lymph node tissue. The receptors stem from a female donor with breast cancer. Some clones in this sample may be carry-over from other donors' samples.

This clonotype was counted a few times. CDR3 nucleotide sequence: TGTGCCAGCAGAAAGACTGGGGATCAGCCCCAGCATTTT. It specifies CASRKTGDQPQHF. The chain links TRBV6-1 to TRBJ1-5, with D unresolved. Germline-derived CDR1 and CDR2 are MNHNS and SASEGT. There are 13 residues in the CDR3. The V end was cut by 6 bases, the J end by 5 bases, with 11 bases between.

This chain links TRBV28 with TRBJ2-1; 10 positions agree with TRBD2. J gave up 9 bases and V 3 bases, and 14 bases lay outside the gene matches. The germline V gene has CDR1 MDHEN and CDR2 SYDVKM. The CDR3 runs 17 residues. The CDR3 DNA reads as TGTGCCAGCAGTTTCGGCGTTGGCCTAGCGGGAGCTGGTGAGCAGTTCTTC. Translation gives CASSFGVGLAGAGEQFF.

The rearrangement links TRBV7-3 to TRBJ2-2; the match to TRBD2 covers 11 bases. The V gene end was trimmed by 2 bases and the J gene end by 6 bases; junction bases not matched to a gene: 2. The CDR3 totals 15 residues. Germline values: CDR1 SGHTA, CDR2 FQGTGA. CDR3 protein: CASSLSLAGAGELFF. DNA of the CDR3: TGTGCCAGCAGCTTATCACTAGCGGGAGCCGGGGAGCTGTTTTTT.

This clonotype was seen repeatedly, ten times or more. The rearrangement joins TRBV20-1 to TRBJ2-5; TRBD2 matches 12 bases. CDR1 is DFQATT, CDR2 SNEGSKA, per germline (reference sequence). The CDR3 contains 15 residues. Trimming removed 3 bases from V and 3 bases from J; junction bases left unmatched: 5. The CDR3 bases are TGCAGTGCTAGTGCTAGCGGGAGGGCCGAAGAGACCCAGTACTTC. As protein: CSASASGRAEETQYF.

This clonotype was counted ten times or more. The J gene is TRBJ2-5, the V gene TRBV10-3; 10 bases agree with TRBD1. Trimming at V came to 5 bases and at J to 4 bases, leaving 4 bases not matched to a gene. CDR3 length: 14 residues. Germline V gives CDR1 ENHRY, CDR2 SYGVKD. Here the CDR3 DNA reads TGTGCCATCAGTCAGGGACAGGGGCGAGAGACCCAGTACTTC. Translation: CAISQGQGRETQYF.

This clonotype was counted at least ten times. This rearrangement joins TRBV4-3 to TRBJ2-1; 7 nucleotides line up with TRBD1. V dropped 4 bases and J dropped 4; count of bases not matched to a gene: 4. The CDR3 length is 14 residues. Germline V CDR1 and CDR2: LGHNA, YSLEER. Here the CDR3 reads CASSLRTGYNEQFF. The CDR3 DNA is TGCGCCAGCAGCCTTCGGACAGGTTACAATGAGCAGTTCTTC.

A remark on this clonotype: This may stem from a read error, because a much larger clone lies one nucleotide away. This chain joins TRBV30 and TRBJ2-5, with D maybe TRBD1 (6 bases). CDR3 length equals 13 residues. Germline CDR1 and CDR2: GTSNPN and SVGIG (reference sequence). The DNA for the CDR3 is TGTGCCTGGAGTCGTGACAGGAAAGAGGCCCAGTACTTC. It codes for CAWSRDRKEAQYF.

This clonotype was recorded a few times. The chain has TRBV11-3 and TRBJ2-3; tentative D call: TRBD2 (5 bases). V shed 0 bases and J shed 2 bases, with 6 bases lying between them. CDR1 is SGHNT, CDR2 YENEEA, per germline. The CDR3 is 14 amino acids. The CDR3, as DNA: TGTGCCAGCAGCTTAGAGGGAGACACAGATACGCAGTATTTT. This gives the protein CASSLEGDTDTQYF.